Listed here are 22 T cell receptor beta chains from one sample, sequenced in a study of OX40 agonist ivuxolimab in advanced cancers. Sequencing used immunoSEQ multiplex PCR; TCRdb keeps in-frame clones, though not all of them. The sample lists about 58,000 clones, approximately 78% occurring once. Sample: CD4+ or CD8+ T cells sorted from blood, taken in a trial of the OX40 agonist ivuxolimab. These receptors originate from an adult with an advanced solid tumor such as melanoma, head and neck, liver or kidney cancer.

This clone has only one observation. The genes are TRBV2 and TRBJ1-2; 8 bases fit TRBD1. Germline trimming cut 2 bases from V and 8 bases from J; bases unmatched to any gene: 7. The CDR3 length is 14 residues. Germline V lookup: CDR1 SNHLY, CDR2 FYNNEI. The CDR3 nucleotides read TGTGCCAGCAGTGAATGGACAGGGACGGGGGGCTACACCTTC. Its translation is CASSEWTGTGGYTF.

The J gene is TRBJ1-5, the V gene TRBV4-2; weak D call: TRBD1 (6 bases). The CDR3 extends over 14 amino acids. The V gene lost 0 bases and the J gene lost 5 bases, with 8 bases spanning the gap. Germline V gene sequence: CDR1 LGHNA, CDR2 YNFKEQ. CDR3 protein: CASSQENRDQPQHF. In DNA form, the CDR3 reads TGTGCCAGCAGCCAAGAGAACAGGGATCAGCCCCAGCATTTT.

The J gene is TRBJ2-1, the V gene TRBV2; a possible D gene is TRBD2 (5 bases). Trimming left V 8 bases short and J 10 bases short, with 18 bases between. The CDR3 covers 13 residues. The germline CDR1 and CDR2 sequences are SNHLY and FYNNEI. The CDR3 sequence is CASGLNTELEQFF. CDR3 nucleotides: TGTGCCAGCGGACTTAATACAGAGTTGGAGCAGTTCTTC.

V and J are TRBV5-4 and TRBJ2-1; 7 bases are shared with TRBD2. V lost 3 bases to trimming and J lost 7 bases; unmatched junction nucleotides: 10. Germline-derived CDR1 and CDR2 are SGHNT and YYREEE (reference sequence). This CDR3 comprises 15 residues. CDR3 sequence: CASSWKGDGRNEQFF. For the CDR3, the DNA is TGTGCCAGCAGCTGGAAGGGTGACGGGAGGAATGAGCAGTTCTTC.

This sequence joins TRBV5-4 and TRBJ2-2; 13 bases fit TRBD2. CDR3 length: 16 residues. V shed 2 bases, J shed 8 bases, and the junction held 6 bases outside the gene matches. Per germline, CDR1 SGHNT and CDR2 YYREEE (reference sequence). The CDR3 DNA is TGTGCCAGCAGCTTTGGACTAGCGGGAGCTAGAGGGGAGCTGTTTTTT. Amino acids: CASSFGLAGARGELFF. The entire variable domain, with the rest obtained from reference TRBV5-4 and TRBJ2-2, is as follows: ETGVTQSPTHLIKTRGQQVTLRCSSQSGHNTVSWYQQALGQGPQFIFQYYREEENGRGNFPPRFSGLQFPNYSSELNVNALELDDSALYLCASSFGLAGARGELFFGEGSRLTVL.

The chain is built from TRBV7-9 and TRBJ2-7, with D tentatively TRBD2 (5 bases). Germline loops: CDR1 SEHNR, CDR2 FQNEAQ (reference sequence). V was clipped by 2 bases and J by 4 bases, with 12 bases between them. This CDR3 has 14 amino acids. CDR3 protein: CASSLHKGGYEQYF. DNA for the CDR3: TGTGCCAGCAGCTTACACAAAGGCGGGTACGAGCAGTACTTC.

The CDR3 here is CAISGTGTYGYTF. CDR3 nucleotide sequence: TGTGCCATCAGTGGTACAGGGACTTATGGCTACACCTTC. The J gene is TRBJ1-2, the V gene TRBV10-3, with D maybe TRBD1 (6 bases). The CDR3 length is 13 residues. Trimming stripped 4 bases from V and 5 bases from J, with 11 bases between. Germline V lookup: CDR1 ENHRY, CDR2 SYGVKD.

This sequence joins TRBV19 and TRBJ2-5; no clear D gene. Trimming stripped 3 bases from V and 3 bases from J, with 5 bases between. CDR1 and CDR2 (germline): LNHDA, SQIVND (reference sequence). The CDR3 covers 12 residues. In nucleotides, the CDR3 is TGTGCCAGTAGTATGCAGGAAGAGACCCAGTACTTC. This sequence encodes CASSMQEETQYF.

V is TRBV6-1 and J is TRBJ2-1; D perhaps matches TRBD1 (5 bases). The germline V gene has CDR1 MNHNS and CDR2 SASEGT. This CDR3 has 14 amino acids. Trimming took 1 base from V and 6 from J, leaving 10 bases between them. CDR3 sequence reads: CASSEGTLRNEQFF. The CDR3 coding sequence is TGTGCCAGCAGTGAAGGGACACTCCGCAATGAGCAGTTCTTC.

The chain uses TRBV21-1 and TRBJ2-7; the table's D gene call, TRBD2, was not cross checked with the DNA. TRBV21-1 is designated a pseudogene. The CDR3 sequence is 16 residues long. The CDR3 spells CASSPGRGTRERGQYV. CDR3 bases: TGTGCCAGCAGCCCGGGAAGGGGGACTAGAGAACGCGGGCAGTACGTC.

This rearrangement joins TRBV14 to TRBJ2-5; TRBD1 might be the D (5 bases). The CDR3 is 17 residues long. V was cut by 1 base and J by 5 bases, with 20 bases left in between. Germline CDR1 is SGHDN and CDR2 is FVKESK. The CDR3 bases are TGTGCCAGCAGCCAAGTGGGTGGGGCTCCAATGCGGGAGACCCAGTACTTC. Its protein product is CASSQVGGAPMRETQYF.

This chain connects TRBV7-2 to TRBJ2-5, with TRBD2 as a possible D gene (5 bases). The better agreement between TRBJ2-7 and the DNA end casts doubt on the J call. The germline V gene encodes CDR1 SGHTA and CDR2 FQGNSA. The CDR3 extends over 16 amino acids. The CDR3 DNA is TGTGCCAGCAGCTTAGACCCAATGGCGGGCTCCTACGAGCAGTACTTC. It yields the protein CASSLDPMAGSYEQYF.

The chain has TRBV18 and TRBJ2-1; perhaps D is TRBD1 or TRBD2 (5 bases each). The ends were cut back, 2 bases at V and 11 bases at J, with 10 bases in the middle. Germline V gives CDR1 KGHSH, CDR2 LQKENI. This CDR3 comprises 12 residues. This CDR3 reads CASSPGGGKQFF. For the CDR3, the DNA is TGTGCCAGCTCACCAGGGGGTGGGAAGCAGTTCTTC.

The rearrangement joins TRBV2 to TRBJ2-7; TRBD1 matches at 10 bases. CDR3 length: 12 amino acids. In germline, CDR1 is SNHLY, CDR2 FYNNEI. Trimming removed 8 bases from V and 4 bases from J; junction bases left unmatched: 2. The CDR3 sequence is CASRDRGYEQYF. CDR3 bases: TGTGCCAGCCGGGACAGGGGTTACGAGCAGTACTTC. The variable domain in full, with the rest retrieved from reference TRBV2 and TRBJ2-7, is EPEVTQTPSHQVTQMGQEVILRCVPISNHLYFYWYRQILGQKVEFLVSFYNNEISEKSEIFDDQFSVERPDGSNFTLKIRSTKLEDSAMYFCASRDRGYEQYFGPGTRLTVT.

The chain couples TRBV4-1 to TRBJ2-5; no clear D gene. Germline assignment: CDR1 MGHRA and CDR2 YSYEKL. The CDR3 is 13 amino acids. The V end was cut by 1 base, the J end by 4 bases, with 7 bases between. CDR3 DNA: TGCGCCAGCAGCCAAGGAGTGGTAGAGACCCAGTACTTC. It translates to CASSQGVVETQYF.

The gene calls are TRBV5-6 and TRBJ1-2; D gene ambiguous. The germline V and J ends were trimmed by 0 bases and 8 bases, with 8 bases remaining between them. The CDR3 covers 12 residues. Germline V gene data show CDR1 as SGHDT and CDR2 as YYEEEE. CDR3 sequence: CASSLGGRGYTF. CDR3 sequence (DNA): TGTGCCAGCAGCTTGGGAGGGAGAGGCTACACCTTC.

J is TRBJ1-1 and V is TRBV5-1; a possible D gene is TRBD1 (6 bases). The CDR3 has 13 residues. The V gene lost 3 bases and the J gene lost 6 bases, with 12 bases spanning the gap. The germline gives CDR1 SGHRS, CDR2 YFSETQ. CDR3 sequence: CASSWDGGPEAFF. CDR3 sequence (DNA): TGCGCCAGCAGCTGGGACGGGGGCCCTGAAGCTTTCTTT.

This clone turned up a few times. This rearrangement joins TRBV6-1 to TRBJ1-1, with D perhaps matching TRBD1 (6 bases). Trimming pared 3 bases from V and 5 bases from J, leaving 13 bases between. The germline V gene encodes CDR1 MNHNS and CDR2 SASEGT. The CDR3 contains 14 residues. This CDR3 reads CASSERTDGTEAFF. CDR3 DNA: TGTGCCAGCAGTGAGAGGACAGACGGGACTGAAGCTTTCTTT.

V is TRBV7-2 and J is TRBJ2-3, with D possibly being TRBD2 (8 bases). The CDR3 contains 15 residues. The germline gives CDR1 SGHTA, CDR2 FQGNSA. Trimming removed 5 bases from V and 2 bases from J, with 14 bases in between. This chain's CDR3 is CASSPGGTVTDTQYF. The CDR3 DNA is TGTGCCAGCAGCCCGGGGGGGACAGTCACAGATACGCAGTATTTT.

In this sample, this clone turned up a few times. The chain joins TRBV5-5 to TRBJ2-2; perhaps D is TRBD1 or TRBD2 (5 bases each). The CDR3 extends over 14 amino acids. The germline gives CDR1 SGHKS, CDR2 YYEKEE (reference sequence). Trimming pared 9 bases from V and 7 bases from J, leaving 19 bases between. The CDR3 protein is CATARRGVHGELFF. The CDR3 region has the DNA TGTGCCACTGCGCGCCGAGGGGTTCACGGGGAGCTGTTTTTT.

The V gene is TRBV11-2, the J gene TRBJ1-2, with TRBD1 identical over 7 bases. Germline V gives CDR1 SGHAT, CDR2 FQNNGV. V lost 2 bases and J lost 8; bases outside the gene matches: 11. The CDR3 consists of 15 residues. The CDR3 nucleotides read TGTGCCAGCAGCTTAAGGGAGGGGGCGAGAACAGGCTACACCTTC. Its protein product is CASSLREGARTGYTF.

The V call is TRBV5-5, the J call TRBJ2-1; perhaps TRBD2 as D (6 bases). Germline V gives CDR1 SGHKS, CDR2 YYEKEE (reference sequence). The CDR3 covers 15 residues. V lost 0 bases and J 2 bases, leaving 9 bases between the germline ends. This chain's CDR3 is CASSLDGSTYNEQFF. The CDR3 region has the DNA TGTGCCAGCAGCTTGGACGGGAGCACCTACAATGAGCAGTTCTTC.